This T cell receptor (beta chain) was recovered during a study of cytomegalovirus exposure and HLA in healthy donors. Primers for the PCR totalled 60 Vbeta and 13 Jbeta. Data came from immunoSEQ multiplex PCR; TCRdb stores just in-frame clones and leaves some out. The profile shows some 200,000 clones, roughly 90% of them singletons. Study-level points and caveats: Sequencing probably produced one cluster of sequence variants that were highly shared. A few chains linked to CMV were shown in vitro to be specific for CMV antigens.

This clone was picked up one time. The antigen is undetermined. The CDR3 consists of 15 residues. Trimming removed 4 bases from V and 4 bases from J; junction bases left unmatched: 8. From germline, CDR1 is SGHTS and CDR2 YDEGEE. The rearrangement joins TRBV5-8 to TRBJ2-5; 9 bases match TRBD1. The TCR was taken from a woman between 18 and 29 years old in good health and CMV-seronegative. Sequenced material: PBMCs. The CDR3 nucleotides are TGTGCCAGCAGCCTCCCGGGACAGGGAACAGAGACCCAGTACTTC. Translated, it gives CASSLPGQGTETQYF.